This record looks at one TCR beta chain sequence and its context. Its specific antigen is unknown. This sample was taken from a study of monozygotic twins with inflammatory bowel disease (dated 2019 in TCRdb). Notes on the research overall: The complete study included about 28 monozygotic twin pairs: 19 IBD-discordant Danish pairs and nine German pairs, of which four were IBD-concordant and five were IBD-discordant. Within discordant pairs, disease-associated traits were sought mainly by comparing IBD patients with their genetically identical healthy co-twins. Each individual had, on average, about 151 000 unique TCRalpha sequences and 181 000 unique TCRbeta sequences available for analysis. Study-wide findings and limitations: Distinction between different T cell subtypes could not be achieved in the analysis. Because patients were on differing immunosuppressive treatments, the repertoires may have picked up extra background noise and inter-individual variability. The results gave no support for a single strong signal or clonotype linked to IBD. Compared with healthy twins, IBD patients shared fewer clonotypes with other individuals, and the difference was most pronounced in patients with signs of disease activity. Concordant and discordant twins showed no difference in repertoire similarity, possibly because of limited statistical power. Measured by the inverse Simpson index, TCRbeta repertoire diversity was lower in IBD patients than in their healthy co-twins.

Library method: 5' RACE. For each TCR library, approximately 3.5 ug of total RNA was used. For each sample, cDNA synthesis was carried out in eight separate reactions using SMARTScribe reverse transcriptase. During cDNA synthesis, template switching was used to introduce unique molecular identifiers that contained a 6-nucleotide sample barcode. Amplification of TCRalpha and TCRbeta cDNA involved two nested PCRs of 16 and 9 cycles, and each PCR was followed by bead purification. Before amplification, the cDNA was treated with uracil DNA-glycosylase and purified using the QIAquick PCR purification kit. The second PCR added Illumina TruSeq-compatible adapters along with sample-specific barcodes. Library quality and concentration were assessed using TapeStation and Qubit, and 4.5 to 6.5 ng of each library was pooled. Sequencing of the pooled libraries was done on an Illumina HiSeq2500 single-index Rapid Run using custom sequencing primers and 2 x 100 bp reads. The source study handled its data this way. MiGEC version 1.2.6 was used for UMI-based consensus assembly, which corrected PCR and sequencing errors. MiXCR version 2.1.1 was used for V(D)J alignment, clonotype assembly and CDR3 extraction. Normalisation of gene usage, clonotype sharing and MAIT/NKT TCR abundance was achieved by analysing the top 1000, 10 000 and 20 000 clonotypes per sample. Diversity was computed as the inverse Simpson index with the vegan R package after downsampling to 27 000 UMIs. Paired Mann-Whitney U tests were applied to discordant twin pairs, with Benjamini-Hochberg correction for multiple testing. Each CDR3 protein sequence appears as one entry after TCRdb reprocessed the reads, and no DNA is included. TCRdb's processing, not the study's, gives the V and J calls here. The table kept for this sample lists 200,000 to 250,000 distinct CDR3 sequences. In total, the top ten clones hold 1.6% of the sample.

From each donor, a roughly 2.7 ml peripheral blood sample was collected into PAXgene tubes and kept at -80 degrees C. Without T cell sorting, total RNA was isolated from whole blood using the PAXgene blood miRNA kit on an automated QIAcube. Peripheral blood from monozygotic twin pairs who were concordant or discordant for inflammatory bowel disease underwent deep TCRalpha and TCRbeta repertoire profiling using unique molecular barcoding. Smoking habits were recorded for all twin pairs, and individuals were classified as current, former or never smokers. Via the germline V gene, CDR1 is SGHTS and CDR2 YDEGEE. From the cysteine up to the phenylalanine, the CDR3 has a length of 14 residues. This entry has no DNA.

Sequencing was performed on blood. The clonotype originates from a human donor with ulcerative colitis or Crohn's disease, or a healthy co-twin of an affected twin (not recorded which). The chain couples TRBV5-8 to TRBJ2-4. This receptor carries the CDR3 CASSLDGSENIQYF.